The 30 T cell receptor beta chains listed next were all sequenced from one sample in a study of immune evolution from preneoplasia to lung adenocarcinoma. The data were produced by immunoSEQ multiplex PCR, yet TCRdb's version contains in-frame clones alone and is incomplete. The sample records 6,000 to 8,500 clones, roughly 77% being singletons. The sample comprised FFPE minimally invasive lung adenocarcinoma tissue. All receptors come from a person in their 70s with lung adenocarcinoma.

This clone was counted between two and nine times. This chain links TRBV5-4 with TRBJ1-2; tentatively, D is TRBD1 (5 bases). Per germline, CDR1 SGHNT and CDR2 YYREEE (reference sequence). This CDR3 is built from 14 residues. V was clipped by 0 bases and J by 4 bases, with 10 bases between them. The DNA of the CDR3 is TGTGCCAGCAGCTTGGAGGGGTCCTTCTATGGCTACACCTTC. Amino acids: CASSLEGSFYGYTF.

The chain employs TRBV7-2 and TRBJ1-2, with D possibly matching TRBD1 (5 bases). V lost 0 bases to trimming and J lost 5 bases, with 13 bases between them. The CDR3 spans 15 residues. Germline assignment: CDR1 SGHTA and CDR2 FQGNSA. The CDR3 DNA follows: TGTGCCAGCAGCTTAGCGGCAACCCCAGGGTATGGCTACACCTTC. This translates into CASSLAATPGYGYTF.

The chain uses TRBV9 and TRBJ1-2; 7 positions agree with TRBD1. V shed 1 base and J 2 bases; nucleotides not matched to a gene: 8. This CDR3 spans 16 amino acids. Germline V gene data show CDR1 as SGDLS and CDR2 as YYNGEE. CDR3 nucleotide sequence: TGTGCCAGCAGCGTATTCGACAGGGTTGGGAACTATGGCTACACCTTC. Translating it yields CASSVFDRVGNYGYTF.

The rearrangement uses TRBV10-3 and TRBJ1-1, with unresolved D. The germline V gene encodes CDR1 ENHRY and CDR2 SYGVKD. The V end was cut by 3 bases, the J end by 3 bases, with 11 bases between. This CDR3 contains 14 residues. CDR3 sequence: CAISDPRRHTEAFF. The CDR3 bases are TGTGCCATCAGTGACCCGAGGCGTCACACTGAAGCTTTCTTT.

The chain uses TRBV7-6 and TRBJ2-1; D not resolved. Looked up from germline, CDR1 is SGHVS and CDR2 is FNYEAQ. V gave up 1 base and J gave up 9 bases, with 7 bases separating them. The CDR3 contains 12 residues. CDR3 coding DNA: TGTGCCAGCAGCTTAGAAACGCTTGAGCAGTTCTTC. It codes for CASSLETLEQFF.

This chain uses TRBV7-2 with TRBJ2-7; possible D gene TRBD2, 5 bases. This CDR3 contains 15 residues. V lost 1 base and J lost 7, with 17 bases in between. Germline loops: CDR1 SGHTA, CDR2 FQGNSA. The CDR3 sequence is CASSLVSGQDLEQYF. The CDR3 coding sequence is TGTGCCAGCAGCTTAGTGAGCGGCCAGGACCTGGAGCAGTACTTC.

The chain links TRBV5-1 to TRBJ2-2, with a tentative D call TRBD1 (5 bases). The V gene lost 1 base and the J gene lost 1 base, with 17 bases spanning the gap. This CDR3 is 18 amino acids long. CDR1 and CDR2 from the germline V gene are SGHRS and YFSETQ. The CDR3 coding sequence is TGCGCCAGCAGCTTGTTGGCCTTTGGACAAGTGAACACCGGGGAGCTGTTTTTT. Its protein product is CASSLLAFGQVNTGELFF.

The genes are TRBV27 and TRBJ2-3; 7 bases fit TRBD1. Trimming at V came to 5 bases and at J to 2 bases, leaving 4 bases not matched to a gene. CDR3 length equals 14 residues. CDR1 and CDR2 (germline): MNHEY, SMNVEV (reference sequence). CDR3 nucleotides: TGTGCCAGCAGTCGGGACAGAACCACAGATACGCAGTATTTT. It translates to CASSRDRTTDTQYF.

The V and J genes are TRBV18 and TRBJ2-4; D unresolved. Germline values: CDR1 KGHSH, CDR2 LQKENI. Trimming shortened V by 6 bases and J by 6 bases, and 12 bases separated the two germline ends. The CDR3 length is 13 residues. The CDR3 sequence: CASSPDTGNIQYF. CDR3 bases: TGTGCCAGCTCTCCTGACACGGGAAACATTCAGTACTTC.

The V call is TRBV6-1, the J call TRBJ2-5; D might be TRBD2 (5 bases). Trimming stripped 0 bases from V and 4 bases from J, with 15 bases between. Germline V CDR1 and CDR2: MNHNS, SASEGT. The CDR3 is 16 amino acids. The CDR3 DNA is TGTGCCAGCAGTGAAGCGCTCAGCGGAGGCCCAGAGACCCAGTACTTC. Its translation: CASSEALSGGPETQYF.

This rearrangement joins TRBV18 to TRBJ2-7; 8 bases align to TRBD2. Trimming removed 6 bases from V and 0 bases from J; junction bases left unmatched: 10. Germline CDR1 and CDR2: KGHSH and LQKENI. CDR3 size: 16 residues. The CDR3 is CASSALGGGSSYEQYF. DNA for the CDR3: TGTGCCAGCTCCGCCTTAGGCGGGGGGAGCTCCTACGAGCAGTACTTC.

The genes are TRBV14 and TRBJ1-4; D is unresolved. This CDR3 is built from 13 residues. Germline V lookup: CDR1 SGHDN, CDR2 FVKESK. The V end was cut by 4 bases, the J end by 2 bases, with 5 bases between. The CDR3 sequence is CASSRGTNEKLFF. In DNA form, the CDR3 reads TGTGCCAGCAGCCGCGGGACTAATGAAAAACTGTTTTTT. Filled out from reference TRBV14 and TRBJ1-4, the complete variable domain reads EAGVTQFPSHSVIEKGQTVTLRCDPISGHDNLYWYRRVMGKEIKFLLHFVKESKQDESGMPNNRFLAERTGGTYSTLKVQPAELEDSGVYFCASSRGTNEKLFFGSGTQLSVL.

The rearrangement links TRBV5-1 to TRBJ2-7, with D unresolved. In germline, CDR1 is SGHRS, CDR2 YFSETQ. The length of the CDR3 is 13 residues. The V end was cut by 4 bases, the J end by 7 bases, with 15 bases between. The CDR3, as DNA: TGCGCCAGCAGCACCTCCGGCTCGGGTGAGCAGTACTTC. Its protein product is CASSTSGSGEQYF.

V usage is TRBV28 and J usage is TRBJ2-7; 7 nucleotides match TRBD1. Trimming took 6 bases from V and 3 from J; bases not matched to a gene: 11. The germline V gene has CDR1 MDHEN and CDR2 SYDVKM. The CDR3 has 15 amino acids. The CDR3 loop reads CASSPRQGAYYEQYF. The DNA of the CDR3 is TGTGCCAGCAGCCCTCGACAGGGAGCCTACTACGAGCAGTACTTC. Supplemented by reference TRBV28 and TRBJ2-7, the full variable domain reads DVKVTQSSRYLVKRTGEKVFLECVQDMDHENMFWYRQDPGLGLRLIYFSYDVKMKEKGDIPEGYSVSREKKERFSLILESASTNQTSMYLCASSPRQGAYYEQYFGPGTRLTVT.

The V call is TRBV29-1, the J call TRBJ1-1, with D possibly being TRBD1 (6 bases). V lost 4 bases to trimming and J lost 7 bases, with 16 bases between them. The CDR3 is 13 residues long. Germline assignment: CDR1 SQVTM and CDR2 ANQGSEA. CDR3 residues: CSVAILGQREAFF. The CDR3 coding sequence is TGCAGCGTTGCTATTCTGGGACAACGTGAAGCTTTCTTT.

The chain is built from TRBV9 and TRBJ2-7; TRBD2 agrees at 7 bases. The CDR3 is 15 residues long. Germline-derived CDR1 and CDR2 are SGDLS and YYNGEE. The V segment lost 1 base and the J segment 2 bases; nucleotides outside the gene matches: 6. CDR3 DNA sequence: TGTGCCAGCAGCGTATCCGGGGCGGGGGCCTACGAGCAGTACTTC. This translates into CASSVSGAGAYEQYF.

V is TRBV6-5 and J is TRBJ2-7; a weak D match, TRBD2 (6 bases). V dropped 6 bases and J dropped 3 bases, with 12 bases sitting between them. Germline-derived CDR1 and CDR2 are MNHEY and SVGAGI. The CDR3 sequence is 13 residues long. This CDR3 reads CASRRGPDYEQYF. As DNA, the CDR3 is TGTGCCAGCAGGCGGGGACCCGACTACGAGCAGTACTTC.

The rearrangement joins TRBV7-9 to TRBJ2-5; tentative D call: TRBD1 (5 bases). V lost 5 bases to trimming and J lost 4 bases, with 17 bases between them. Germline V gives CDR1 SEHNR, CDR2 FQNEAQ (reference sequence). The CDR3 spans 15 residues. The CDR3 here is CASSPLGRVLETQYF. The CDR3 DNA is TGTGCCAGCAGCCCCCTGGGCAGGGTCTTAGAGACCCAGTACTTC.

This chain links TRBV2 with TRBJ1-4; D unresolved. This CDR3 is built from 13 residues. The V gene's germline CDR1 is SNHLY and CDR2 FYNNEI. Trimming pared 7 bases from V and 8 bases from J, leaving 14 bases between. The CDR3 sequence is CASKVDGWEKLFF. The CDR3 bases are TGTGCCAGCAAGGTGGACGGGTGGGAAAAACTGTTTTTT.

V is TRBV6-6 and J is TRBJ2-7, with TRBD2 as a possible D gene (5 bases). Germline CDR1 is MNHNY and CDR2 is SVGAGI (reference sequence). CDR3 length: 12 residues. Trimming left V 0 bases short and J 7 bases short, with 7 bases between. The CDR3 bases are TGTGCCAGCAGTTACTCCTCGGGGGAGCAGTACTTC. Its protein is CASSYSSGEQYF.

V usage is TRBV7-2 and J usage is TRBJ1-1; D is unresolved. V shed 1 base and J shed 9 bases, with 6 bases lying between them. This CDR3 is built from 11 residues. Germline values: CDR1 SGHTA, CDR2 FQGNSA. The CDR3 nucleotides read TGTGCCAGCAGCTTAGGTAGCCAAGCTTTCTTT. Its protein product is CASSLGSQAFF. The full variable domain, rest sourced from reference TRBV7-2 and TRBJ1-1, is GAGVSQSPSNKVTEKGKDVELRCDPISGHTALYWYRQSLGQGLEFLIYFQGNSAPDKSGLPSDRFSAERTGGSVSTLTIQRTQQEDSAVYLCASSLGSQAFFGQGTRLTVV.

The chain uses TRBV6-5 and TRBJ1-1; possibly TRBD1 for D (5 bases). The germline gives CDR1 MNHEY, CDR2 SVGAGI. The CDR3 length is 16 residues. Trimming took off 4 bases at V and 1 base at J, with 16 bases between the two ends. CDR3 region: CASSSYLYGGNTEAFF. The DNA for the CDR3 is TGTGCCAGCAGTTCCTACCTGTATGGGGGGAACACTGAAGCTTTCTTT.

V is TRBV5-4 and J is TRBJ1-2, with D possibly being TRBD1 (5 bases). Trimming left V 0 bases short and J 1 base short, with 10 bases between. Germline assignment: CDR1 SGHNT and CDR2 YYREEE (reference sequence). This CDR3 has 15 amino acids. For the CDR3, the DNA is TGTGCCAGCAGCTTGGAACCCAGGGATAACTATGGCTACACCTTC. Protein product: CASSLEPRDNYGYTF.

The chain is built from TRBV19 and TRBJ2-7, with 7 bases aligning to TRBD1. The CDR3 is 14 amino acids. V lost 3 bases, J lost 1 base, and 3 bases stayed unmatched. Germline CDR1 and CDR2: LNHDA and SQIVND (reference sequence). CDR3 sequence: CASSMGTVSYEQYF. The CDR3 DNA sequence: TGTGCCAGTAGTATGGGGACAGTTTCCTACGAGCAGTACTTC.

The V gene is TRBV5-6, the J gene TRBJ2-3; D remains ambiguous. Trimming stripped 1 base from V and 0 bases from J, with 9 bases between. Germline V gives CDR1 SGHDT, CDR2 YYEEEE. The CDR3 is 15 amino acids. The CDR3 is CASSLMGSSTDTQYF. The CDR3 DNA reads as TGTGCCAGCAGCTTGATGGGATCTAGCACAGATACGCAGTATTTT.

The rearrangement uses TRBV30 and TRBJ2-7; D may match TRBD1 or TRBD2 (5 bases each). Trimming left V 2 bases short and J 3 bases short, with 8 bases between. The CDR3 consists of 12 residues. The germline CDR1 and CDR2 sequences are GTSNPN and SVGIG (reference sequence). The CDR3: CAWSSGGYEQYF. The CDR3 nucleotides are TGTGCCTGGAGTAGTGGGGGCTACGAGCAGTACTTC.

In this sample, this clone is large. The chain recombines TRBV16 with TRBJ1-2; 12 nucleotides align to TRBD1. V shed 0 bases and J 8 bases; nucleotides not matched to a gene: 4. CDR3 length: 15 amino acids. Germline V lookup: CDR1 KGHSY, CDR2 FQNENV. The CDR3 DNA sequence: TGTGCCAGCAGCCAATCGGGACAGGGGGCTCGGGGCTACACCTTC. Translation gives CASSQSGQGARGYTF.

The chain joins TRBV5-4 to TRBJ2-5; 7 bases map to TRBD2. The CDR3 runs to 16 residues. From germline, CDR1 is SGHNT and CDR2 YYREEE (reference sequence). V lost 1 base and J lost 5; bases outside the gene matches: 11. The CDR3 DNA reads as TGTGCCAGCAGCTTGAAGAAAGGGAGGGGAGAGGAGACCCAGTACTTC. Protein sequence: CASSLKKGRGEETQYF.

The J gene is TRBJ2-7, the V gene TRBV29-1; D ambiguous. CDR1 SQVTM and CDR2 ANQGSEA come from the germline V gene. This CDR3 region has 11 residues. The V end was cut by 6 bases, the J end by 2 bases, with 8 bases between. DNA for the CDR3: TGCAGCGTCAAGGAAACCTACGAGCAGTACTTC. It is translated as CSVKETYEQYF.

V gene TRBV11-2 combines with J gene TRBJ1-1; D not resolved. This CDR3 comprises 14 residues. Trimming stripped 1 base from V and 0 bases from J, with 6 bases between. Germline assignment: CDR1 SGHAT and CDR2 FQNNGV. The CDR3 region is CASSLARMNTEAFF. CDR3 coding DNA: TGTGCCAGCAGCTTAGCAAGGATGAACACTGAAGCTTTCTTT.